Only a few counts were recorded for the clone carrying this T cell receptor (beta chain). What it recognizes is unknown. CDR3 length equals 16 residues. V was cut by 4 bases and J by 1 base, with 13 bases left in between. CDR1 is SEHNR, CDR2 FQNEAQ, per germline (reference sequence). A single record per CDR3 protein comes from TCRdb applying MiXCR to the 5' RACE reads. The sample records 550,000 to 700,000 distinct CDR3 sequences, 17% being singletons. This sample stems from a study of T-cell memory formation after mild COVID-19. In the study overall: TCR clusters mostly belonged to single donors.

The study's findings and limits: Clones shrinking from day 15 to 85 showed even CD4/CD8 mixes; later expanders tilted CD4+. Some clones that responded were present in memory (sampled pre-infection), which suggests cross-reactive memory joined. A second wave of clones peaked on day 37, and their SARS-CoV-2 specificity went unconfirmed.

Sequencing was done on a sample of PBMCs or a T cell subset sorted from them (not recorded which). The chain uses TRBV7-9 and TRBJ1-4, with D possibly matching TRBD1 (6 bases). This TCR was recovered from an adult woman who had mild COVID-19 (a few samples of this study predate the infection). Cell type and time point are not known. The CDR3 DNA is TGTGCCAGCAGCTCCACGACAGGTCTAACTAATGAAAAACTGTTTTTT. This codes for CASSSTTGLTNEKLFF.